This T cell receptor (beta chain) was sequenced in a study of low-dose radiotherapy and immunotherapy resistance in tumors. The overall study: Participants were given intravenous cyclophosphamide 200 mg/m2 every two weeks, one day before radiation and immunotherapy.

This clonotype was recorded many times. cDNA synthesis used a TRAV/TRBV-specific primer set for both chains. The authors ran around 19 PCR cycles to amplify TCRs with a constant-region primer and V-primer adapter. Via MiXCR, TCRdb re-called the reads, giving one row per CDR3 protein. The table lists approximately 84,000 distinct CDR3 sequences, 18% of them singletons. Trimming pared 6 bases from V and 5 bases from J, leaving 10 bases between. CDR3 length: 13 residues. Germline CDR1 and CDR2: ENHRY and SYGVKD. Time point specified: before trial treatment. The donors' regimen was nivolumab, ipilimumab, aspirin, low-dose cyclophosphamide and low-dose radiotherapy. Each eligible patient had an advanced solid tumor, and these tumors lacked tumor-infiltrating lymphocytes.

The chain joins TRBV10-3 to TRBJ2-2; D possibly corresponds to TRBD2 (5 bases). The source material was PBMCs, sampled before treatment. This clonotype was sampled from a male donor with prostate cancer. CDR3 in DNA: TGTGCCATCAGGGACTCCGAGACCGGGGAGCTGTTTTTT. Protein sequence: CAIRDSETGELFF.